These T cell receptor beta chains were read from a single sample in a study of cytotoxic CD8 clonotypes in ibrutinib-treated CLL. Some clones are missing from TCRdb's copy, which holds only in-frame ones; the method was immunoSEQ multiplex PCR. The table includes some 70,000 clones, 68% detected once. Sequencing used PBMCs, obtained after 12 months of ibrutinib treatment. Receptors were obtained from a human donor with chronic lymphocytic leukemia. The CDR3 runs from the conserved cysteine through the conserved F or W. D genes are given only for firm matches. The size of a clone is reported for some rows only, either as once, few or many, or as a class for expanded clones.

D | J | size | V | CDR3 | DNA
NA | TRBJ1-2 | once | TRBV5-1 | CASSLGGTSLSFGYTF | TGCGCCAGCAGCTTAGGTGGGACGTCGCTTAGCTTTGGCTACACCTTC
NA | TRBJ1-6 | once | TRBV30 | CAWSGGEMSPLHF | TGTGCCTGGAGTGGAGGTGAGATGTCACCCCTCCACTTT
NA | TRBJ2-7 | NA | TRBV7-9 | CASSLDGGREQYF | TGTGCCAGCAGCTTAGATGGGGGTCGGGAGCAGTACTTC
TRBD1 | TRBJ2-3 | NA | TRBV7-2 | CASSSLGQGIADTQYF | TGTGCCAGCAGCTCCCTGGGACAGGGGATAGCAGATACGCAGTATTTT
TRBD2 | TRBJ2-2 | NA | TRBV5-4 | CASSSPGGGTGELFF | TGTGCCAGCAGCTCACCCGGGGGGGGCACCGGGGAGCTGTTTTTT
NA | TRBJ1-1 | few | TRBV2 | CASRVREVDTEAFF | TGTGCCAGCAGGGTCAGGGAAGTGGACACTGAAGCTTTCTTT
TRBD1 | TRBJ1-2 | NA | TRBV6-1 | CASSETPGQGSYGYTF | TGTGCCAGCAGTGAAACACCGGGACAGGGAAGCTATGGCTACACCTTC
TRBD1 | TRBJ2-7 | NA | TRBV7-2 | CASSPGTGGPSGSYEQYF | TGTGCCAGCAGCCCCGGGACAGGGGGCCCATCTGGCTCCTACGAGCAGTACTTC
NA | TRBJ2-1 | once | TRBV11-2 | CASSLGASSNNEQFF | TGTGCCAGCAGCTTAGGGGCAAGCTCTAACAATGAGCAGTTCTTC
TRBD2 | TRBJ2-2 | NA | TRBV27 | CASSLYIPLRAGEKGGELFF | TGTGCCAGCAGTTTATATATCCCCCTCCGGGCGGGGGAAAAAGGCGGGGAGCTGTTTTTT
TRBD1 | TRBJ2-5 | NA | TRBV9 | CASSAGQGAVKSPETQYF | TGTGCCAGCAGCGCAGGACAGGGGGCGGTTAAGAGTCCAGAGACCCAGTACTTC
TRBD1 | TRBJ2-7 | NA | TRBV7-2 | CASSLAAGGGTSYEQYF | TGTGCCAGCAGCTTAGCCGCAGGGGGCGGAACCTCCTACGAGCAGTACTTC
NA | TRBJ2-7 | NA | TRBV9 | CASSARLGRVYF | TGTGCCAGCAGCGCCCGTCTAGGACGCGTGTACTTC
TRBD1 | TRBJ1-1 | few | TRBV4-3 | CASSQDRTGELSTEAFF | TGCGCCAGCAGCCAAGATAGGACAGGGGAATTGAGCACTGAAGCTTTCTTT
TRBD1 | TRBJ2-5 | NA | TRBV2 | CASYRGQETQYF | TGTGCCAGCTACAGGGGGCAGGAGACCCAGTACTTC
NA | TRBJ2-1 | NA | TRBV6-5 | CASSYRRQGGGGEQFF | TGTGCCAGCAGTTACCGCCGACAGGGAGGAGGAGGCGAGCAGTTCTTC
NA | TRBJ1-3 | NA | TRBV9 | CASSVGLATVGNTIYF | TGTGCCAGCAGCGTAGGCTTGGCAACAGTTGGAAACACCATATATTTT
NA | TRBJ1-3 | NA | TRBV7-8 | CASSPSLVSGNTIYF | TGTGCCAGCAGCCCTTCACTTGTCTCTGGAAACACCATATATTTT
TRBD1 | TRBJ1-2 | NA | TRBV11-2 | CASSFPGQGALIYGYTF | TGTGCCAGCAGCTTCCCGGGACAGGGGGCGTTGATCTATGGCTACACCTTC
TRBD1 | TRBJ2-2 | NA | TRBV18 | CASSLGQALNTGELFF | TGTGCCAGCTCACTTGGACAGGCCCTCAACACCGGGGAGCTGTTTTTT
TRBD2 | TRBJ2-2 | NA | TRBV5-1 | CASSPSSGIGELFF | TGCGCCAGCAGCCCCAGCAGCGGGATCGGGGAGCTGTTTTTT
TRBD1 | TRBJ1-5 | few | TRBV7-2 | CASSLNRGRSQPQHF | TGTGCCAGCAGCTTAAACAGGGGGAGGAGTCAGCCCCAGCATTTT
NA | TRBJ2-3 | NA | TRBV7-9 | CASSLDSAGPSTDTQYF | TGTGCCAGCAGCTTAGATAGTGCGGGGCCGAGCACAGATACGCAGTATTTT
NA | TRBJ2-3 | NA | TRBV5-4 | CASSSIGGDTDTQYF | TGTGCCAGCAGCTCGATTGGAGGGGACACAGATACGCAGTATTTT
TRBD2 | TRBJ2-3 | NA | TRBV5-6 | CASSFAGRGADTQYF | TGTGCCAGCAGCTTCGCCGGGAGGGGTGCAGATACGCAGTATTTT
NA | TRBJ2-3 | NA | TRBV7-6 | CASSFYRRSRRVVTDTQYF | TGTGCCAGCAGCTTTTATAGGCGCAGTCGCAGGGTGGTGACAGATACGCAGTATTTT
NA | TRBJ2-1 | NA | TRBV20-1 | CSAELHEQFF | TGCAGTGCTGAACTCCATGAGCAGTTCTTC
NA | TRBJ2-7 | NA | TRBV5-1 | CASSLMGPRDGEQYF | TGCGCCAGCAGCTTGATGGGACCCAGAGATGGCGAGCAGTACTTC
NA | TRBJ2-2 | NA | TRBV2 | CASSYTGELFF | TGTGCCAGCAGTTACACCGGGGAGCTGTTTTTT
TRBD1 | TRBJ2-4 | NA | TRBV9 | CASSVGQGVQNIQYF | TGTGCCAGCAGCGTAGGCCAGGGGGTCCAAAACATTCAGTACTTC
TRBD1 | TRBJ1-5 | NA | TRBV29-1 | CSAVRGQDQPQHF | TGCAGCGCAGTAAGGGGACAGGATCAGCCCCAGCATTTT
TRBD1 | TRBJ1-6 | once | TRBV6-5 | CASSRTGTYNSPLHF | TGTGCCAGCAGTCGGACAGGCACCTATAATTCACCCCTCCACTTT
NA | TRBJ2-7 | NA | TRBV7-2 | CASRLDGGPEQYF | TGTGCCAGCAGGCTGGACGGCGGACCCGAGCAGTACTTC
NA | TRBJ2-4 | NA | TRBV5-1 | CASSLEGGLNIQYF | TGCGCCAGCAGCTTGGAGGGGGGTTTAAACATTCAGTACTTC
TRBD1 | TRBJ1-1 | NA | TRBV18 | CASSGQGHTEAFF | TGTGCCAGCTCAGGACAGGGCCACACTGAAGCTTTCTTT
TRBD1 | TRBJ1-4 | NA | TRBV7-2 | CASSSTGTGWVKSEKLFF | TGTGCCAGCAGCTCCACCGGGACAGGGTGGGTCAAAAGTGAAAAACTGTTTTTT
TRBD1 | TRBJ2-7 | NA | TRBV9 | CASSPHGQGVGEQYF | TGTGCCAGCAGCCCTCACGGACAGGGGGTGGGAGAGCAGTACTTC
TRBD2 | TRBJ2-2 | NA | TRBV5-4 | CASSSGEGGELFF | TGTGCCAGCAGCTCGGGGGAGGGCGGGGAGCTGTTTTTT
NA | TRBJ2-7 | NA | TRBV6-1 | CASIRPGGSTYEQYF | TGTGCCAGCATCCGCCCGGGTGGGAGCACCTACGAGCAGTACTTC
NA | TRBJ1-2 | NA | TRBV6-5 | CASSYSGGRGYGYTF | TGTGCCAGCAGTTACTCGGGGGGCCGGGGCTATGGCTACACCTTC
TRBD1 | TRBJ2-5 | NA | TRBV27 | CAARDRVGETQYF | TGTGCCGCTAGGGACAGGGTAGGAGAGACCCAGTACTTC
NA | TRBJ1-5 | once | TRBV2 | CASMEWYSNQPQHF | TGTGCCAGCATGGAGTGGTATAGCAATCAGCCCCAGCATTTT
NA | TRBJ1-5 | NA | TRBV27 | CASSLSGSQPQHF | TGTGCCAGCAGTTTGTCAGGGTCTCAGCCCCAGCATTTT
NA | TRBJ2-2 | few | TRBV10-1 | CASSDDQTGELFF | TGCGCCAGCAGTGACGATCAAACCGGGGAGCTGTTTTTT
TRBD1 | TRBJ1-6 | NA | TRBV10-2 | CASSEPTGASPLHF | TGCGCCAGCAGTGAGCCTACAGGGGCCTCACCCCTCCACTTT
NA | TRBJ2-7 | NA | TRBV28 | CATETGGAGSYEQYF | TGTGCCACCGAGACTGGAGGGGCTGGCTCCTACGAGCAGTACTTC
NA | TRBJ2-5 | NA | TRBV2 | CASSAQGGFQETQYF | TGTGCCAGCAGTGCGCAGGGGGGGTTCCAAGAGACCCAGTACTTC
TRBD1 | TRBJ2-7 | few | TRBV6-1 | CASRGQGPEQYF | TGTGCCAGCAGGGGACAGGGTCCCGAGCAGTACTTC
NA | TRBJ2-4 | NA | TRBV7-2 | CASSSAKNIQYF | TGTGCCAGCAGCTCCGCCAAAAACATTCAGTACTTC